One and the same sample provided the 32 T cell receptor beta chains below, sequenced in a study of shared clonotypes between healthy human individuals (TCRdb year 2020). The library was made by the immunoSEQ multiplex PCR assay. What TCRdb holds here is the immuneACCESS table cut down to in-frame rearrangements. Part of the clones is not present; checked against another copy, under half of the missing clones reflect an unresolved V gene, and the others are unexplained. Present in this sample are around 1,000,000 clones, approximately 80% of which were seen just once. The ten largest clones represent about 0.89% of the sample. Sequenced: memory CD4+ T cells from PBMCs. According to the study, the label for this sample's cell subset or site signals: CD45RA-negative fraction. These receptors were taken from a man in his late teens or twenties in good health. Some clones in this sample may be carry-over from other donors' samples.

At least ten counts were recorded for this clone. The chain combines TRBV5-4 with TRBJ1-1; D uncertain. Trimming shortened V by 4 bases and J by 0 bases, and 10 bases separated the two germline ends. The CDR3 has 14 amino acids. Germline-derived CDR1 and CDR2 are SGHNT and YYREEE (reference sequence). This chain's CDR3 is CASSPMTLNTEAFF. The CDR3 region has the DNA TGTGCCAGCAGCCCGATGACTTTGAACACTGAAGCTTTCTTT.

The chain uses TRBV2 and TRBJ1-4; D is possibly TRBD1 (6 bases). Germline CDR1 is SNHLY and CDR2 is FYNNEI. The length of the CDR3 is 15 residues. V lost 8 bases to trimming and J lost 3 bases, with 16 bases between them. The CDR3 DNA follows: TGTGCCAGCCGTGGAGTGGGGGCTCCTAATGAAAAACTGTTTTTT. Translation gives CASRGVGAPNEKLFF. Using reference TRBV2 and TRBJ1-4 for the parts outside the CDR3, the full variable domain is EPEVTQTPSHQVTQMGQEVILRCVPISNHLYFYWYRQILGQKVEFLVSFYNNEISEKSEIFDDQFSVERPDGSNFTLKIRSTKLEDSAMYFCASRGVGAPNEKLFFGSGTQLSVL.

This chain uses TRBV18 with TRBJ2-3, with 7 nucleotides matching TRBD2. Trimming cost V 1 base and J 4 bases; bases outside gene matches: 5. Per the germline V gene, CDR1 is KGHSH and CDR2 is LQKENI. This CDR3 has 15 amino acids. This CDR3 is CASSPRLAVADTQYF. DNA for the CDR3: TGTGCCAGCTCACCACGACTAGCAGTCGCAGATACGCAGTATTTT.

The sample holds one count of this clone. The V and J genes are TRBV5-1 and TRBJ2-1, with TRBD2 matching over 10 bases. Trimming removed 0 bases from V and 7 bases from J; junction bases left unmatched: 10. CDR1 and CDR2 from the germline V gene are SGHRS and YFSETQ. This CDR3 contains 17 residues. CDR3 protein: CASSLGLAGAPLNEQFF. The CDR3 nucleotides read TGCGCCAGCAGCTTGGGGCTAGCGGGAGCCCCCTTGAATGAGCAGTTCTTC.

The chain recombines TRBV25-1 with TRBJ1-2; D ambiguous. Between the trimmed V and J ends, which lost 4 bases and 9 bases, there was a span of 12 bases. The germline gives CDR1 MGHDK, CDR2 SYGVNS. The CDR3 totals 12 residues. The chain's CDR3 is CASSVSLGSYTF. In DNA, the CDR3 is TGTGCCAGCAGTGTGTCCCTGGGGAGCTACACCTTC.

The chain joins TRBV12-2 to TRBJ2-1; TRBD2 reflects the table's D call only, with no check against the DNA. TRBV12-2 is a documented pseudogene. The CDR3 has 15 residues. The CDR3 sequence is CASRILAGSYNEQFF. CDR3 DNA: TGTGCAAGTCGCATTCTAGCGGGATCCTACAATGAGCAGTTCTTC.

The V and J genes are TRBV7-9 and TRBJ2-5; D gene unclear. Germline loops: CDR1 SEHNR, CDR2 FQNEAQ (reference sequence). V was trimmed by 5 bases and J by 1 base, leaving 14 bases between them. This CDR3 contains 15 residues. The CDR3 DNA follows: TGTGCCAGCAGCCCCGTCACGGGTGCCCAAGAGACCCAGTACTTC. It encodes CASSPVTGAQETQYF.

This clone was seen at least ten times. The rearrangement joins TRBV7-3 to TRBJ1-2; the D gene is possibly TRBD1 (5 bases). CDR1 and CDR2 (germline): SGHTA, FQGTGA. The CDR3 consists of 14 residues. Trimming removed 5 bases at V and 7 bases at J, with 17 bases between. CDR3 region: CASSTPGTTGGYTF. CDR3 nucleotide sequence: TGTGCCAGCAGCACACCTGGGACCACGGGTGGCTACACCTTC.

This CDR3 is CASSGGTAYGYTF. The CDR3 DNA follows: TGTGCCAGCAGTGGCGGGACAGCGTATGGCTACACCTTC. The chain links TRBV6-4 to TRBJ1-2, with 7 bases fitting TRBD1. CDR1 is MRHNA and CDR2 is SNTAGT in the germline V gene. The CDR3 consists of 13 residues. V lost 4 bases and J lost 5; bases outside the gene matches: 4.

In this sample, this clone turned up many times. At the DNA level, this CDR3 is encoded by other sequences in the same sample as well. The chain links TRBV6-5 to TRBJ2-5, with D possibly being TRBD1 or TRBD2 (5 bases each). Per germline, CDR1 MNHEY and CDR2 SVGAGI. The CDR3 contains 14 residues. V was pared by 6 bases and J by 3 bases, with 14 bases between. CDR3: CASSPSEGKETQYF. CDR3 coding DNA: TGTGCCAGCAGCCCAAGTGAGGGGAAAGAGACCCAGTACTTC.

A few counts support this clone. This chain links TRBV9 with TRBJ1-5, with no clear D. The length of the CDR3 is 13 residues. Germline CDR1 SGDLS, CDR2 YYNGEE. V was shortened by 5 bases and J by 5 bases, with 11 bases between the two germline ends. The CDR3 nucleotides read TGTGCCAGCAGAGGGTTAAAGGATCAGCCCCAGCATTTT. It yields the protein CASRGLKDQPQHF.

In its sample, this clone was seen once. This chain uses TRBV12-5 with TRBJ2-3; 7 bases map to TRBD2. V shed 5 bases and J 4 bases; nucleotides not matched to a gene: 12. CDR1 and CDR2 from the germline V gene are LGHNT and FRNRAP. This CDR3 spans 16 amino acids. Here the CDR3 DNA reads TGTGCTAGTGGTCCGGGACTGAGCGGGACTGCAGATACGCAGTATTTT. It translates to CASGPGLSGTADTQYF. Full variable domain (missing parts from reference TRBV12-5 and TRBJ2-3): DARVTQTPRHKVTEMGQEVTMRCQPILGHNTVFWYRQTMMQGLELLAYFRNRAPLDDSGMPKDRFSAEMPDATLATLKIQPSEPRDSAVYFCASGPGLSGTADTQYFGPGTRLTVL.

This chain connects TRBV6-1 to TRBJ2-2; 8 nucleotides agree with TRBD1. The germline CDR1 and CDR2 sequences are MNHNS and SASEGT. The CDR3 covers 12 residues. V shed 8 bases, J shed 8 bases, and the junction held 4 bases outside the gene matches. CDR3 bases: TGTGCCAGCGACAGGGGATCGGGGGAGCTGTTTTTT. Translated: CASDRGSGELFF.

The chain joins TRBV28 to TRBJ1-4; 7 positions match TRBD1. V was pared by 6 bases and J by 8 bases, with 12 bases of the junction left unmatched. The germline CDR1 and CDR2 sequences are MDHEN and SYDVKM. The CDR3 covers 15 residues. This CDR3 reads CASSSRQGSQEKLFF. DNA for the CDR3: TGTGCCAGCAGCTCCCGACAGGGTTCACAGGAAAAACTGTTTTTT.

This chain joins TRBV29-1 and TRBJ2-1; no reliable D call. CDR1 is SQVTM, CDR2 ANQGSEA, per germline. The length of the CDR3 is 14 residues. V was cut by 6 bases and J by 8 bases, with 20 bases left in between. CDR3 bases: TGCAGCGTCCGATCGACGGTGATGGGCTATGAGCAGTTCTTC. This encodes CSVRSTVMGYEQFF.

The rearrangement links TRBV7-2 to TRBJ1-2; D may be TRBD1 (6 bases). The CDR3 has 14 residues. Germline loops: CDR1 SGHTA, CDR2 FQGNSA. V was cut by 4 bases and J by 4 bases, with 13 bases left in between. The CDR3 sequence: CASSYIQGTYGYTF. The CDR3 DNA sequence: TGTGCCAGCAGCTATATACAGGGTACCTATGGCTACACCTTC.

V is TRBV25-1 and J is TRBJ2-1; weak D call: TRBD1 (6 bases). This CDR3 region has 17 residues. Germline assignment: CDR1 MGHDK and CDR2 SYGVNS. Deletions cut 6 bases from V and 3 bases from J, with 21 bases between. Written as DNA, the CDR3 is TGTGCCAGCAGCCAACCCGCGGGCACAGGGCTCTACAATGAGCAGTTCTTC. Protein sequence: CASSQPAGTGLYNEQFF. Full variable domain (outside the CDR3, taken from reference TRBV25-1 and TRBJ2-1): EADIYQTPRYLVIGTGKKITLECSQTMGHDKMYWYQQDPGMELHLIHYSYGVNSTEKGDLSSESTVSRIRTEHFPLTLESARPSHTSQYLCASSQPAGTGLYNEQFFGPGTRLTVL.

Only one count was recorded for this clone. The CDR3 loop is CASSSPSGNTDTQYF. CDR3 sequence (DNA): TGTGCCAGCAGTTCCCCTAGCGGCAACACAGATACGCAGTATTTT. The chain recombines TRBV28 with TRBJ2-3; 7 nucleotides match TRBD2. With V trimmed by 4 bases and J by 2 bases, 6 bases remained unmatched. The CDR3 is made up of 15 amino acids. In germline, CDR1 is MDHEN, CDR2 SYDVKM.

This clone was observed many times. V gene TRBV28 combines with J gene TRBJ1-2; 7 bases are shared with TRBD1. J lost 3 bases, V lost 5 bases, and 9 bases had no gene match. CDR3 length: 15 amino acids. Looked up from germline, CDR1 is MDHEN and CDR2 is SYDVKM. The CDR3 coding sequence is TGTGCCAGCAGTCTCCCGGGACAGAGCTACTATGGCTACACCTTC. It yields the protein CASSLPGQSYYGYTF.

The chain has TRBV30 and TRBJ2-1; 7 bases are shared with TRBD2. CDR1 and CDR2 (germline): GTSNPN, SVGIG (reference sequence). The CDR3 contains 13 residues. V shed 5 bases and J 5 bases; nucleotides not matched to a gene: 6. CDR3 residues: CAWSSGANNEQFF. CDR3 bases: TGTGCCTGGTCTAGCGGAGCAAACAATGAGCAGTTCTTC.

This chain joins TRBV28 and TRBJ1-5; D remains unclear. The V end was cut by 3 bases, the J end by 4 bases, with 10 bases between. Per germline, CDR1 MDHEN and CDR2 SYDVKM. The CDR3 has 14 amino acids. The CDR3 spells CASSFGVRNQPQHF. CDR3 DNA: TGTGCCAGCAGTTTCGGCGTGAGAAATCAGCCCCAGCATTTT.

This clone was recorded a few times. The chain couples TRBV7-8 to TRBJ2-3; D is unclear. CDR1 is SGHVS, CDR2 FQNEAQ, per germline. This CDR3 has 15 amino acids. Trimming cost V 1 base and J 1 base, with 9 bases left between them. The CDR3 DNA reads TGTGCCAGCAGCTTAGAATATAAACGCACAGATACGCAGTATTTT. It specifies CASSLEYKRTDTQYF.

The chain has TRBV28 and TRBJ1-4, with 8 bases that match TRBD1. Trimming took 3 bases from V and 6 from J; bases not matched to a gene: 3. The CDR3 spans 14 residues. Germline V gene data show CDR1 as MDHEN and CDR2 as SYDVKM. CDR3 residues: CASSLDRDDEKLFF. As DNA, the CDR3 is TGTGCCAGCAGTTTGGACAGGGACGATGAAAAACTGTTTTTT.

This chain connects TRBV6-1 to TRBJ1-1; 9 positions agree with TRBD1. Trimming removed 7 bases from V and 10 bases from J; junction bases left unmatched: 10. Germline V gene sequence: CDR1 MNHNS, CDR2 SASEGT. The CDR3 consists of 13 residues. This CDR3 is CASTSDRGFRAFF. In DNA form, the CDR3 reads TGTGCCAGCACCTCGGACAGGGGCTTTCGAGCTTTCTTT.

Worth noting for this clone: A far larger clone is off by one base, so a read error is likely. The DNA is omitted, as the CDR3 cannot be located on it reliably, and the CDR3 follows TCRdb's listing. The genes are TRBV30 and TRBJ1-1. The length of the CDR3 is 12 amino acids, counting both ends. Germline V gene lookup returns CDR1 GTSNPN and CDR2 SVGIG (reference sequence). Here the CDR3 reads CAWAPGNTEALF.

This clone was seen a single time. The gene calls are TRBV4-1 and TRBJ1-2; the D is unclear. The germline CDR1 and CDR2 sequences are MGHRA and YSYEKL. The CDR3 loop spans 15 amino acids. Trimming cost V 0 bases and J 10 bases, with 18 bases left between them. CDR3: CASSQEVIGVMLYTF. The CDR3 DNA sequence: TGCGCCAGCAGCCAAGAAGTAATCGGGGTTATGCTCTACACCTTC.

This clone has just one count. The V call is TRBV18, the J call TRBJ1-1; unclear D gene. The length of the CDR3 is 13 residues. V lost 6 bases, J lost 3 bases, and 11 bases lay in between. Germline loops: CDR1 KGHSH, CDR2 LQKENI. Here the CDR3 reads CASSLLTDTEAFF. CDR3 nucleotides: TGTGCCAGCTCCCTCTTAACTGACACTGAAGCTTTCTTT.

The V and J genes are TRBV4-1 and TRBJ2-1; D gene uncertain. V was pared by 1 base and J by 2 bases, with 9 bases between. This CDR3 region has 15 residues. CDR1 MGHRA and CDR2 YSYEKL come from the germline V gene. CDR3 sequence (DNA): TGCGCCAGCAGCCAAGGACCAGGAACCTACAATGAGCAGTTCTTC. Its protein product is CASSQGPGTYNEQFF.

The J gene is TRBJ1-5, the V gene TRBV28, with TRBD1 identical over 9 bases. The CDR3 consists of 13 residues. The V segment lost 7 bases and the J segment 8 bases; nucleotides outside the gene matches: 6. Per the germline V gene, CDR1 is MDHEN and CDR2 is SYDVKM. DNA of the CDR3: TGTGCCAGCATGGGACAGGGCTCCAAGCCCCAGCATTTT. This encodes CASMGQGSKPQHF.

The chain uses TRBV11-3 and TRBJ2-2; 7 bases map to TRBD1. The junction had 6 bases not matched to a gene; V was cut back by 5 bases and J by 3 bases. Germline V gene sequence: CDR1 SGHNT, CDR2 YENEEA. The CDR3 extends over 15 amino acids. The CDR3 bases are TGTGCCAGCAGCGCCCGGGACAGAGACACCGGGGAGCTGTTTTTT. Residues: CASSARDRDTGELFF.

Turning to this clone: Other DNA sequences in this sample translate to the same CDR3. The V and J genes are TRBV5-1 and TRBJ2-5; 7 nucleotides align to TRBD1. The CDR3 spans 14 residues. V lost 4 bases, J lost 2 bases, and 5 bases stayed unmatched. The V gene's germline CDR1 is SGHRS and CDR2 YFSETQ. CDR3 loop: CASSRLGQQETQYF. The CDR3 region has the DNA TGCGCCAGCAGCCGACTGGGACAGCAAGAGACCCAGTACTTC.

A single count supports this clone. This rearrangement joins TRBV5-1 to TRBJ2-4; 10 positions agree with TRBD2. The CDR3 extends over 16 amino acids. Germline V lookup: CDR1 SGHRS, CDR2 YFSETQ. J gave up 4 bases and V 4 bases, and 8 bases lay outside the gene matches. DNA of the CDR3: TGCGCCAGCAGCCCCAGCGGGAGGGCAGGTAAAAACATTCAGTACTTC. This sequence encodes CASSPSGRAGKNIQYF.